Here is one T cell receptor (beta chain) with its context. The antigen is unknown. The CDR3 has 15 residues. Germline assignment: CDR1 SGHDN and CDR2 FVKESK. CDR3 and TCR beta VDJ profiling relied on genomic DNA as the template. TCRdb reanalysed the reads using MiXCR and keeps one entry per CDR3 protein. The sample lists 130,000 or so distinct CDR3 sequences; roughly 40% were seen once. The sample is drawn from a study of CD8+CD57+ T cells in acquired aplastic anemia. Study as a whole: When averaged, DNA from sorted CD4+ and CD8+ cells came to around 3.4 ug.

Study conclusions and caveats: Patients showed no significant difference from controls in CD8+ Simpson's diversity. Found in both controls and patients were some 30 CD8+ CDR3 sequences.

The chain employs TRBV14 and TRBJ1-2; D uncertain. The specimen was sorted CD4+, CD8+, or CD8+CD57+ T cells (not recorded which) from PBMCs. The clonotype originates from a human donor in good health, serving as a control. In nucleotides, the CDR3 is TGTGCTAGAGACTCGGAAAAGCTACCTAACTATGGCTACACCTTC. As protein: CARDSEKLPNYGYTF. Full variable domain (rest looked up from reference TRBV14 and TRBJ1-2): EAGVTQFPSHSVIEKGQTVTLRCDPISGHDNLYWYRRVMGKEIKFLLHFVKESKQDESGMPNNRFLAERTGGTYSTLKVQPAELEDSGVYFCARDSEKLPNYGYTFGSGTRLTVV.